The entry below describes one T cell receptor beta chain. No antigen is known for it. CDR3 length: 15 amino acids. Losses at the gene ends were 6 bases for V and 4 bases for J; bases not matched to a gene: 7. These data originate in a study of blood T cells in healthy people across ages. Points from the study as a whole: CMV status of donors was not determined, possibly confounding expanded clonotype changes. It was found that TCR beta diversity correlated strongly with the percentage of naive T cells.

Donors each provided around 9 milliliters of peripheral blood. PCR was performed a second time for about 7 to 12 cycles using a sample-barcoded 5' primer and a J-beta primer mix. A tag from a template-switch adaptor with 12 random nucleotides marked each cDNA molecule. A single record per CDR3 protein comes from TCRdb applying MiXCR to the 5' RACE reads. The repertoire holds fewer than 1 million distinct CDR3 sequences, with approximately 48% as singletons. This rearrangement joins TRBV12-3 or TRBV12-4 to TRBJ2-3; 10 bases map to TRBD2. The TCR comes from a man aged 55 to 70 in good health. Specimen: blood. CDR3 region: CASRLSGGASDTQYF. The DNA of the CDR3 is TGTGCCAGCAGGCTCAGCGGGGGGGCTTCAGATACGCAGTATTTT.